This entry describes one TCR beta chain. This clone's antigen is unknown. Per-base quality was not reported, and no clone a single base away is much larger than it. Reading from cysteine to phenylalanine, the CDR3 counts 15 amino acids. CDR3 DNA is the only sequence kept; it has 45 bases, read in frame from the first base. The germline V and J ends show losses of 4 bases and 7 bases respectively, and no gene match explains 9 bases of the junction. CDR1 and CDR2, per the germline V gene (reference sequence), are LGHDT and YNNKEL. These data come from a study of T cell responses to AZD1222 COVID-19 vaccine (dated by TCRdb to about 2021). Context from the whole study: TCR sequencing was performed for over 230 trial participants, of whom some 200 were given two doses of AZD1222 and around 25 were given two doses of MenACWY control vaccine. Enrollment into the trials was organized by age into subgroups of 18-55, 56-69 and 70-plus years, and those subgroups contained approximately 160, 26 and 62 TCR-sequenced participants, respectively.

The CDR3 regions of human TCRbeta chains were analyzed by immunosequencing. The authors processed their data as follows. TCRs in the repertoires were compared against a reference library of SARS-CoV-2-specific TCRs that had been generated with the MIRA antigen-specificity platform. Breadth meant the fraction of unique TCRs that were SARS-CoV-2-associated, whereas depth meant the fraction of total T cells that were SARS-CoV-2-associated. Using the MIRA data, each spike-specific TCR was assigned both to the spike region to which the TCR was reactive and to a CD4 or CD8 class. Log10-transformed breadth and depth values were compared by one-way ANOVA with Sidak's multiple comparisons tests. TCRdb obtained this table from immuneACCESS and retained in-frame rearrangements with V and J assigned. These tables miss some clones; where compared with another copy, unresolved V genes account for less than half of the shortfall, and the remainder is unexplained. The V and J calls and clone size were taken over from that table, and D and trimming were inferred from the DNA. This sample comprises roughly 160,000 clones, around 90% of them detected only once. The ten most abundant clones make up approximately 1.2% of the sample.

In the paper's terms, the time point label means: about 28 days (+/-7) after the second vaccine dose. AZD1222 recipients with second doses at about 4 weeks or about 12 weeks were pooled, because spike-specific TCR depth and breadth did not differ between schedules. Vaccinee samples were obtained from the UK trials COV001 and COV002, which included a single-blind randomized controlled phase 2/3 trial of AZD1222 (ChAdOx1 nCoV-19) in healthy adults. Trial participant PBMC samples were collected at day 0 and day 28 after the second dose for TCRbeta chain sequencing. Study-wide findings and limitations: No day 14 peak-response samples were available, so repertoires were characterized only after the peak T cell response. Reportedly, close to half of the unique spike-specific TCRs recognized epitopes lying outside the regions that are mutated in the B.1.351 and B.1.1.7 variants. In the small 56-69-year group, the increase in depth fell short of significance, most likely because of low power. Conclusions about previously exposed vaccinees were limited because only 5 or 6 AZD1222 recipients were SARS-CoV-2 seropositive at baseline. The whole spike protein was spanned by vaccine-associated CD4 TCRs, and dominant responses were seen in regions 160-218 and 743-854. Participants were mostly white British and included more females than males, and it was suggested by the authors that clonal diversity may have been underestimated. After two AZD1222 doses, both the breadth and the depth of spike-specific TCRs were significantly higher than at day 0 and than in MenACWY recipients.

The sequence was collected from an adult who received the AZD1222 COVID-19 vaccine. The V gene is TRBV3-1 (or the pseudogene TRBV3-2) and the J gene is TRBJ1-4; TRBD1 agrees with 7 junctional bases. The starting material was peripheral blood, obtained 28 days after the second AZD1222 dose. The CDR3 corresponds to CASSPQGGLGEKLFF. In nucleotide form, the sequence is TGTGCCAGCAGCCCCCAGGGGGGATTGGGTGAAAAACTGTTTTTT.